What follows describes a single T cell receptor beta chain. Its antigen remains unknown. This record comes from a study of OX40 agonist ivuxolimab in advanced cancers. Across the whole study: Patients took ivuxolimab, an agonistic anti-OX40 (CD134) antibody. Patients in the trial were receiving intravenous ivuxolimab every 2 weeks, at doses of 0.01 to 10 mg/kg. Study observations and caveats: Expanded clones belonging to CD8+ T cells outnumbered, on average, those of CD4+.

The ends were cut back, 6 bases at V and 10 bases at J, with 19 bases in the middle. Germline lookup yields CDR1 SGHAT and CDR2 FQNNGV. This CDR3 is 14 amino acids long. TCRdb keeps only in-frame clones here, not all; method: immunoSEQ multiplex PCR. The repertoire includes around 40,000 clones, approximately 83% of them detected once, and 0.38% sits in the top ten. The source was CD4+ or CD8+ T cells sorted from blood, collected in a trial of the OX40 agonist ivuxolimab. This TCR came from an adult with an advanced solid tumor such as melanoma, head and neck, liver or kidney cancer. The V call is TRBV11-2, the J call TRBJ2-1, with TRBD1 as a possible D gene (6 bases). CDR3 amino acids: CASRNWVAQGEQFF. CDR3 DNA sequence: TGTGCCAGCAGAAATTGGGTGGCCCAGGGGGAGCAGTTCTTC.